This TCR beta chain was observed in a study of OX40 agonist ivuxolimab in advanced cancers. For the study at large: Every 2 weeks, patients got intravenous ivuxolimab at one of six dose levels (0.01-10 mg/kg). Enrollees could have had prior anti-PD-1, anti-PD-L1 or anti-CTLA-4 therapy, which around 43% had received.

About this clone: Its target is not known.

The repertoire was sequenced with immunoSEQ multiplex PCR; TCRdb's copy has only in-frame clones and lacks some. Of roughly 74,000 clones in the sample, 80% to 95% were seen once. The CDR3 loop spans 18 amino acids. The ends lost 1 base at V and 3 bases at J; junction bases unmatched: 13. Per germline, CDR1 MGHRA and CDR2 YSYEKL. General study results and limits: At doses 0.1 to 3.0 mg/kg, CD4+ and CD8+ clones expanded.

This clonotype originated in an adult with an advanced solid tumor such as melanoma, head and neck, liver or kidney cancer. This sequence joins TRBV4-1 and TRBJ2-7; 9 nucleotides line up with TRBD1. Sequences were derived from CD4+ or CD8+ T cells sorted from blood, sampled in a trial of the OX40 agonist ivuxolimab. The DNA of the CDR3 is TGCGCCAGCAGCCAAGTCGAGCTTCCGGGACAGGGCCGCTACGAGCAGTACTTC. It specifies CASSQVELPGQGRYEQYF.